This TCR beta chain was captured by sequencing in a study of Ad26.COV2.S vaccination and SARS-CoV-2 variants. Overall study results and limits: The TCR breadth and depth analyses may have understated or missed part of the total T cell responses.

The sample's treatment: around 19 received Ad26.COV2.S at low or high dose, single or two shots; several received placebo; per-sample allocation not given. Specimen acquisition occurred on day 63 following the initial vaccine or placebo injection. It was an adult aged 18-55 years in Boston who was the donor. Here immunoSEQ multiplex PCR was the method, and the copy in TCRdb shows in-frame clones only, minus some. The profile covers 250,000 or so clones, with 70% to 90% appearing a single time and roughly 3% taken by the ten largest. With 6 bases clipped from V and 4 bases from J, the junction kept 3 bases outside the gene matches. Per the germline V gene, CDR1 is MNHEY and CDR2 is SVGAGI. The CDR3 runs 14 residues. About this clone: The antigen is undetermined.

The chain is built from TRBV6-5 and TRBJ2-1, with 10 bases lining up with TRBD2. Sequencing used peripheral blood, obtained in a trial of Ad26.COV2.S vaccine versus placebo. The TCR originated in a person between 18 and 59 years old who received the Ad26.COV2.S COVID-19 vaccine or a placebo. The CDR3 is CASRASGGYNEQFF. DNA for the CDR3: TGTGCCAGCAGAGCTAGCGGGGGATACAATGAGCAGTTCTTC.